The rows below give T cell receptor beta chains drawn from one sample of a study of blood T cell repertoires in COVID-19. Using immunoSEQ multiplex PCR, the repertoire was profiled, and TCRdb retains in-frame clones only, with some absent. The sample contains some 200,000 clones, approximately 80% of which appear only once. The material sequenced was peripheral blood. Receptors originate from a woman of 80 years or more with acute or convalescent COVID-19. The CDR3 runs from the conserved cysteine through the conserved F or W. A D gene is named only where the DNA matches it firmly. Only part of the rows carry a size: once, few, many, or a class if the clone is expanded.

TRBJ2-7	few	TRBV30	.	TGTGCCTGGGGGAGAATGAACTACGAGCAGTACTTC	CAWGRMNYEQYF
TRBJ1-3	.	TRBV6-1	.	TGTGCCAGCAGTGAGAGCGGTCGGGGGAACACCATATATTTT	CASSESGRGNTIYF
TRBJ1-1	.	TRBV5-1	TRBD1	TGCGCCAGCAGCCCAACACAGGGGGTGGGCACTGAAGCTTTCTTT	CASSPTQGVGTEAFF
TRBJ1-4	.	TRBV4-2	.	TGTGCCAGCAGCCAAGGCTTTTCGAGGGTCAGTAATGAAAAACTGTTTTTT	CASSQGFSRVSNEKLFF
TRBJ2-7	.	TRBV24-1	.	TGTGCCACCAGTGACCCGCTTACAGGGTATAGGCACTTC	CATSDPLTGYRHF
TRBJ1-5	.	TRBV10-3	.	TGTGCCATCAGTGAGTCTGGGGGCGGCAATCAGCCCCAGCATTTT	CAISESGGGNQPQHF
TRBJ2-7	.	TRBV30	TRBD1	TGTGCCTCCCACAGGGGTAGGGCCGAGCAGTACTTC	CASHRGRAEQYF
TRBJ1-3	.	TRBV28	.	TGTGCCAGCAACGACCCGGGGGGGGCTGGAAACACCATATATTTT	CASNDPGGAGNTIYF
TRBJ1-5	.	TRBV19	.	TGTGCCAGTGGAGGTGGCCCTGTGGGCAATCAGCCCCAGCATTTT	CASGGGPVGNQPQHF
TRBJ1-1	.	TRBV5-1	.	TGCGCCAGCAGCTTTGACTCGGTAAACACTGAAGCTTTCTTT	CASSFDSVNTEAFF
TRBJ2-5	.	TRBV9	.	TGTGCCAGCAGCGTAGATCACGGGCAAGAGACCCAGTACTTC	CASSVDHGQETQYF
TRBJ1-3	once	TRBV30	TRBD1	TGTGCCTGGTACAGGGGACTCTCTGGAAACACCATATATTTT	CAWYRGLSGNTIYF
TRBJ1-2	few	TRBV11-3	.	TGTGCCAGCAGCTTCAAAGGGGGTGGCTACACCTTC	CASSFKGGGYTF
TRBJ2-7	.	TRBV10-3	.	TGTGCCAGTAAGGACAGTTTGAACGAGCAGTACTTC	CASKDSLNEQYF
TRBJ1-1	.	TRBV6-6	.	TGTGCCACCGAACAGGTGAACACTGAAGCTTTCTTT	CATEQVNTEAFF
TRBJ2-3	.	TRBV30	.	TGTGCCTGGAGCCGGGTGACGAGCACAGATACGCAGTATTTT	CAWSRVTSTDTQYF
TRBJ1-2	.	TRBV7-3	.	TGTGCCAGCAGCTTAACGGGCGGGCAGGACAACTATGGCTACACCTTC	CASSLTGGQDNYGYTF
TRBJ2-7	.	TRBV29-1	.	TGCAGCGTTGATGCCAGGGGACACGACGAGCAGTACTTC	CSVDARGHDEQYF
TRBJ2-7	once	TRBV12-3/TRBV12-4	.	TGTGCCAGCAGTTCGACAGATACCTACGAGCAGTACTTC	CASSSTDTYEQYF
TRBJ1-1	.	TRBV7-2	.	TGTGCCAGCAGCTTAGTTTTGCAGGGCTGGACTGAAGCTTTCTTT	CASSLVLQGWTEAFF
TRBJ1-1	.	TRBV4-3	.	TGCGCCAGCAGCCAAGCTATGCGGGGAACTGAAGCTTTCTTT	CASSQAMRGTEAFF
TRBJ1-4	.	TRBV6-2/TRBV6-3	TRBD1	TGTGCCAGCAGTCCCGGGACAGGGGTACAAAAACTGTTTTTT	CASSPGTGVQKLFF
TRBJ2-1	.	TRBV27	TRBD2	TGTGCCAGCAGTTCTAGCGGGAGCTCCTACAATGAGCAGTTCTTC	CASSSSGSSYNEQFF
TRBJ2-7	.	TRBV28	.	TGTGCCAGCAGTTCCCCCTCTTCTGGACAGAACTACGAGCAGTACTTC	CASSSPSSGQNYEQYF
TRBJ2-6	.	TRBV28	TRBD2	TGTGCCAGCAGGACACCGGGACTAGCGGCCGGGGCCAACGTCCTGACTTTC	CASRTPGLAAGANVLTF
TRBJ1-5	.	TRBV28	TRBD1	TGTGCCAGCAGTCCCCCCCCCGGGACAGGGTCGAGCAATCAGCCCCAGCATTTT	CASSPPPGTGSSNQPQHF
TRBJ1-4	.	TRBV27	TRBD1	TGTGCCAGCAGCTCCTGGCAGCAGGGGGCGGTTGAAAAACTGTTTTTT	CASSSWQQGAVEKLFF
TRBJ1-2	.	TRBV6-5	TRBD1	TGTGCCAGCAAGGGACAGTCAGAAGGGGACTACACCTTC	CASKGQSEGDYTF